Here is one T cell receptor (beta chain) with its context. These data originate in a study of blood T cell repertoires in COVID-19. Whole-study context: Material from acute and convalescent COVID-19 was sourced from the United States, Italy and Spain. Nucleic acid was either cDNA or gDNA, and it came from T cells, B-cell-depleted T cells, or PBMCs.

CDR1 is KGHDR, CDR2 SFDVKD, per germline. The CDR3 covers 16 residues. J was trimmed by 5 bases and V by 3 bases; bases with no gene match: 8. The repertoire was sequenced with immunoSEQ multiplex PCR; TCRdb's copy has only in-frame clones and lacks some. The data contain 250,000 to 300,000 clones, around 90% of them singletons. What was sequenced was PBMCs or T cells enriched from blood (not recorded which). The V and J genes are TRBV24-1 and TRBJ2-7, with 11 bases that match TRBD2. The TCR was taken from a woman in her 40s who had recovered from COVID-19. The CDR3 nucleotides are TGTGCCACCAGTGATCCAAGACTAGCGGGACCCCACGAGCAGTACTTC. This sequence encodes CATSDPRLAGPHEQYF.